This TCR beta chain originates from a study of early T cells in non-severe SARS-CoV-2 infection. Attachment of unique molecular identifiers was made to individual cDNA molecules. TCRdb fed the 5' RACE reads into MiXCR, producing one record per CDR3 protein. Among 70,000 or so distinct CDR3 sequences listed, 12% to 15% were seen once. Trimming pared 6 bases from V and 3 bases from J, leaving 18 bases between. This CDR3 is 15 amino acids long. Per the germline V gene, CDR1 is SGHTA and CDR2 is FQGNSA. The sequence came from an adult who was a healthcare worker with PCR-confirmed SARS-CoV-2 infection or an uninfected control (not recorded which). The chain combines TRBV7-2 with TRBJ2-7; D is perhaps TRBD1 (6 bases). The specimen was whole blood. The CDR3 protein is CASSPTGQGGYEQYF. CDR3 in DNA: TGTGCCAGCAGTCCAACCGGGCAAGGGGGCTACGAGCAGTACTTC. The full variable domain, its missing parts supplied by reference TRBV7-2 and TRBJ2-7, is GAGVSQSPSNKVTEKGKDVELRCDPISGHTALYWYRQSLGQGLEFLIYFQGNSAPDKSGLPSDRFSAERTGGSVSTLTIQRTQQEDSAVYLCASSPTGQGGYEQYFGPGTRLTVT.